This T cell receptor beta chain was recorded in a study of spatial heterogeneity in lung cancer. Across the study: Each time, sequencing found more beta-chain sequences than alpha-chain sequences. As counted in raw reads, each unique TCR and UMI combination appeared more than ten times on average. Study-wide results and limits: Ubiquitous expanded tumor TCRs were seen in blood more at resection than at follow-up.

Time point described: sample taken at primary tumor resection. Sequencing was performed on whole RNA extracted from tumor and nontumor lung tissue, or from frozen PBMC, and the material was left unsorted. This clonotype was detected many times. Its antigen is not known. The CDR3 has 13 amino acids. V lost 10 bases to trimming and J lost 2 bases, with 15 bases between them. Germline-derived CDR1 and CDR2 are MDHEN and SYDVKM. TCRdb called the 5' RACE reads again in MiXCR, with one record for every CDR3 protein. Among approximately 25,000 distinct CDR3 sequences listed, 5.5% to 8% were seen once. The chain joins TRBV28 to TRBJ2-7, with D unclear. This TCR derives from a male donor with early-stage non-small cell lung cancer. Sequences were derived from PBMCs, sampled at surgery. The CDR3 loop reads CATRQSGTYEQYF. DNA of the CDR3: TGTGCCACCAGGCAGTCAGGTACCTACGAGCAGTACTTC.